Detailed here is one T cell receptor (beta chain). Per germline, CDR1 SQVTM and CDR2 ANQGSEA. The CDR3 runs 11 residues. V lost 7 bases to trimming and J lost 4 bases; unmatched junction nucleotides: 3. This sample is part of a study of blood T cell repertoires in COVID-19. Overall study context: Collection of acute and convalescent COVID-19 samples took place in the United States, Italy and Spain. Sample material is recorded as cDNA or gDNA derived from T cells, B-cell-depleted T cells, or PBMCs.

Source study methods: Estimation of nucleated cell counts relied on the amplification of reference gene primers. Assay: immunoSEQ multiplex PCR; the TCRdb copy retains only in-frame clones and omits some. The V and J calls and clone size come from that table; D and trimming were worked out from the DNA. The sample includes 100,000 to 150,000 clones, approximately 82% seen only once; the top ten take 12%. This chain joins TRBV29-1 and TRBJ1-2; 7 nucleotides agree with TRBD1. This receptor was obtained from a man aged 55 to 70 with acute or convalescent COVID-19. Material: peripheral blood. CDR3 DNA: TGCAGCGGACAGGGTACCTATGGCTACACCTTC. Amino acid sequence: CSGQGTYGYTF.